These 21 T cell receptor beta chains originate from one sample sequenced in a study of cytomegalovirus exposure and HLA in healthy donors. PCR primers comprised 60 Vbeta and 13 Jbeta primers. Assay used: immunoSEQ multiplex PCR; TCRdb lists only in-frame clones, some missing. This repertoire comprises roughly 220,000 clones; its ten largest clones make up about 1%. Sequencing was performed on PBMCs. These receptors were obtained from a girl between 2 and 10 years old in good health and CMV-seropositive.

The rearrangement links TRBV2 to TRBJ1-6; tentative D call: TRBD1 (5 bases). Germline loops: CDR1 SNHLY, CDR2 FYNNEI. V lost 2 bases and J lost 5, with 22 bases in between. This CDR3 has 19 amino acids. The CDR3 DNA sequence: TGTGCCAGCAGTGAATTCGGGCAGGCTTTTTCGGGGGATAATTCACCCCTCCACTTT. Its translation is CASSEFGQAFSGDNSPLHF.

The chain uses TRBV10-3 and TRBJ2-5, with 9 bases fitting TRBD1. After removal of 6 bases from V and 5 bases from J, the junction contained 7 bases not matched to a gene. Germline V lookup: CDR1 ENHRY, CDR2 SYGVKD. The CDR3 has 14 amino acids. The CDR3 loop reads CAIRGDRAGETQYF. CDR3 in DNA: TGTGCCATCAGGGGGGACAGGGCAGGGGAGACCCAGTACTTC.

The chain recombines TRBV13 with TRBJ2-7; 10 nucleotides agree with TRBD1. Germline V CDR1 and CDR2: PRHDT, FYEKMQ (reference sequence). J gave up 4 bases and V 6 bases, and 9 bases lay outside the gene matches. There are 15 residues in the CDR3. The CDR3 DNA is TGTGCCAGCAGGATACGACAGGGGGCTTCTTACGAGCAGTACTTC. Encoded protein: CASRIRQGASYEQYF.

The chain links TRBV28 to TRBJ2-7; TRBD1 agrees at 9 bases. From germline, CDR1 is MDHEN and CDR2 SYDVKM. Trimming removed 5 bases from V and 1 base from J; junction bases left unmatched: 6. This CDR3 comprises 15 residues. The CDR3 here is CASSGVGQGSYEQYF. The CDR3 nucleotides read TGTGCCAGCAGTGGGGTCGGACAGGGGTCCTACGAGCAGTACTTC.

This chain connects TRBV7-3 to TRBJ2-2; 9 nucleotides match TRBD1. V was pared by 6 bases and J by 2 bases, with 10 bases of the junction left unmatched. This CDR3 spans 17 amino acids. Germline CDR1 reads SGHTA; CDR2 reads FQGTGA. The CDR3 spells CASRPRWTGDNTGELFF. The CDR3 bases are TGTGCCAGCAGGCCAAGATGGACAGGGGACAACACCGGGGAGCTGTTTTTT.

V usage is TRBV7-2 and J usage is TRBJ2-1; D uncertain. The CDR3 runs to 15 residues. Per germline, CDR1 SGHTA and CDR2 FQGNSA. V shed 2 bases and J shed 4 bases, with 12 bases lying between them. The CDR3 sequence: CASSLNSASYNEQFF. In DNA, the CDR3 is TGTGCCAGCAGCTTAAATTCGGCTAGTTACAATGAGCAGTTCTTC.

The CDR3 DNA reads TGTGCCAGCAGCTACCGACTAGCGGGAGGTACCGGGGAGCTGTTTTTT. It translates to CASSYRLAGGTGELFF. The chain links TRBV7-2 to TRBJ2-2, with 13 positions matching TRBD2. Trimming removed 4 bases from V and 5 bases from J; junction bases left unmatched: 4. The CDR3 covers 16 residues. CDR1 is SGHTA and CDR2 is FQGNSA in the germline V gene.

On this clone itself: The same CDR3 also results from other DNA sequences found in this sample. The V call is TRBV28, the J call TRBJ1-1; a possible D gene is TRBD1 (5 bases). The germline V gene encodes CDR1 MDHEN and CDR2 SYDVKM. The CDR3 contains 13 residues. V was cut by 5 bases and J by 3 bases, with 10 bases left in between. The CDR3 is CASSPGGDTEAFF. The CDR3 coding sequence is TGTGCCAGCAGTCCGGGGGGTGACACTGAAGCTTTCTTT.

This rearrangement joins TRBV5-4 to TRBJ2-1; D is perhaps TRBD2 (6 bases). CDR1 is SGHNT, CDR2 YYREEE, per germline (reference sequence). CDR3 length equals 15 residues. V gave up 1 base and J gave up 0 bases, with 8 bases separating them. The CDR3, as DNA: TGTGCCAGCAGCTTGCCCGGGAGCTCCTACAATGAGCAGTTCTTC. This sequence encodes CASSLPGSSYNEQFF.

The gene calls are TRBV4-1 and TRBJ2-3; maybe TRBD2 (5 bases). Germline-derived CDR1 and CDR2 are MGHRA and YSYEKL. This CDR3 is built from 14 residues. The V end lost 2 bases, the J end lost 5 bases, and 11 bases lay between the germline ends. CDR3 loop: CASSQLRVGDTQYF. DNA of the CDR3: TGCGCCAGCAGCCAATTGCGGGTCGGAGATACGCAGTATTTT.

This sequence joins TRBV2 and TRBJ2-3, with D possibly TRBD2 on 6 matching bases. The CDR3 runs 13 residues. Germline V gene lookup returns CDR1 SNHLY and CDR2 FYNNEI. The V end lost 7 bases, the J end lost 0 bases, and 8 bases lay between the germline ends. In DNA, the CDR3 is TGTGCCAGCACGGGGGACAGCACAGATACGCAGTATTTT. Translating gives CASTGDSTDTQYF. Together with reference TRBV2 and TRBJ2-3, the CDR3 gives the full variable domain: EPEVTQTPSHQVTQMGQEVILRCVPISNHLYFYWYRQILGQKVEFLVSFYNNEISEKSEIFDDQFSVERPDGSNFTLKIRSTKLEDSAMYFCASTGDSTDTQYFGPGTRLTVL.

The chain recombines TRBV10-3 with TRBJ1-6; TRBD1 aligns across 7 bases. This CDR3 region has 16 residues. V lost 11 bases, J lost 7 bases, and 17 bases stayed unmatched. Germline V gene lookup returns CDR1 ENHRY and CDR2 SYGVKD. CDR3 bases: TGTGCCCCCATACGGGCGGCGGGACAGAAAAATTCACCCCTCCACTTT. Its protein product is CAPIRAAGQKNSPLHF.

The genes are TRBV18 and TRBJ2-3, with 9 bases aligning to TRBD2. The junction had 10 bases not matched to a gene; V was cut back by 1 base and J by 5 bases. Germline V gives CDR1 KGHSH, CDR2 LQKENI. There are 17 residues in the CDR3. The DNA of the CDR3 is TGTGCCAGCTCACCACGTGAACGCGGGAGGGACGGAGATACGCAGTATTTT. It encodes CASSPRERGRDGDTQYF.

The J gene is TRBJ1-6, the V gene TRBV19; 7 bases are shared with TRBD1. Germline CDR1 LNHDA, CDR2 SQIVND (reference sequence). Losses at the gene ends were 5 bases for V and 9 bases for J; bases not matched to a gene: 4. The CDR3 contains 13 residues. The CDR3 sequence is CASSRQGVSPLHF. The DNA of the CDR3 is TGTGCCAGTAGTCGACAGGGTGTTTCACCCCTCCACTTT.

The rearrangement uses TRBV7-2 and TRBJ1-2; D is uncertain. CDR1 is SGHTA, CDR2 FQGNSA, per germline. V lost 2 bases, J lost 8 bases, and 9 bases lay in between. The CDR3 has 12 amino acids. CDR3 nucleotides: TGTGCCAGCAGCTTAATTCAGCGCGGCTACACCTTC. Translation gives CASSLIQRGYTF. Variable domain in full (rest from reference TRBV7-2 and TRBJ1-2): GAGVSQSPSNKVTEKGKDVELRCDPISGHTALYWYRQSLGQGLEFLIYFQGNSAPDKSGLPSDRFSAERTGGSVSTLTIQRTQQEDSAVYLCASSLIQRGYTFGSGTRLTVV.

The chain is built from TRBV19 and TRBJ2-7; TRBD1 matches at 8 bases. The CDR3 runs 14 residues. Losses at the gene ends were 4 bases for V and 2 bases for J; bases not matched to a gene: 4. Germline loops: CDR1 LNHDA, CDR2 SQIVND (reference sequence). For the CDR3, the DNA is TGTGCCAGTAGTAGAAGACAGGGGCCCTACGAGCAGTACTTC. Protein product: CASSRRQGPYEQYF.

The CDR3 is CASSPSDRARSYEQYF. The CDR3 bases are TGTGCCAGCAGCCCTAGTGACAGGGCCCGCTCCTACGAGCAGTACTTC. The genes are TRBV5-4 and TRBJ2-5, with 7 bases fitting TRBD1. The J call may be incorrect, as the DNA end agrees better with TRBJ2-7. Germline assignment: CDR1 SGHNT and CDR2 YYREEE (reference sequence). The CDR3 consists of 16 residues.

This chain connects TRBV14 to TRBJ2-7; D uncertain. This CDR3 region has 13 residues. Germline loops: CDR1 SGHDN, CDR2 FVKESK. V gave up 2 bases and J gave up 3 bases, with 8 bases separating them. CDR3 DNA sequence: TGTGCCAGCAGCCAACCCCGGAGCTACGAGCAGTACTTC. Amino acids: CASSQPRSYEQYF. The variable domain in full, completed from reference TRBV14 and TRBJ2-7, reads EAGVTQFPSHSVIEKGQTVTLRCDPISGHDNLYWYRRVMGKEIKFLLHFVKESKQDESGMPNNRFLAERTGGTYSTLKVQPAELEDSGVYFCASSQPRSYEQYFGPGTRLTVT.

As regards this clone: Other DNA sequences in the same sample also yield this CDR3. This sequence joins TRBV27 and TRBJ2-1; 7 bases agree with TRBD2. The ends lost 8 bases at V and 7 bases at J; junction bases unmatched: 8. This CDR3 spans 13 amino acids. Per the germline V gene, CDR1 is MNHEY and CDR2 is SMNVEV (reference sequence). The CDR3 is CASGLVPLNEQFF. CDR3 DNA sequence: TGTGCCAGCGGACTAGTTCCATTGAATGAGCAGTTCTTC.

The chain carries TRBV7-2 and TRBJ1-5; 7 bases line up with TRBD1. This CDR3 is built from 15 residues. V trimming: 3 bases; J trimming: 0 bases; junction bases outside the gene matches: 2. CDR1 SGHTA and CDR2 FQGNSA come from the germline V gene. This chain's CDR3 is CASSFGTDSNQPQHF. As DNA, the CDR3 is TGTGCCAGCAGCTTTGGGACAGATAGCAATCAGCCCCAGCATTTT.

The chain joins TRBV5-1 to TRBJ2-1, with D perhaps matching TRBD2 (6 bases). This CDR3 comprises 14 residues. Germline lookup yields CDR1 SGHRS and CDR2 YFSETQ. V was trimmed by 1 base and J by 8 bases, leaving 13 bases between them. The CDR3 nucleotides are TGCGCCAGCAGCTTGATTGATAGGGAGGATGAGCAGTTCTTC. It encodes CASSLIDREDEQFF.